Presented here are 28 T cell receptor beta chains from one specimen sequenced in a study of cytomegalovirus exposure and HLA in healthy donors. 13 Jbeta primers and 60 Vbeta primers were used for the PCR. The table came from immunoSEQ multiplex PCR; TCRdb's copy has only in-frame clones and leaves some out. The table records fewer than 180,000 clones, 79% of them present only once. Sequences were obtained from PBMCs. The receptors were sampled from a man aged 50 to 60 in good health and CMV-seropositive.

In nucleotides, the CDR3 is TGCGCCAGCAGCGACGGGACAGGGTATGAGCAGTACTTC. Its translation: CASSDGTGYEQYF. The V and J genes are TRBV5-1 and TRBJ2-7, with TRBD1 matching 9 bases. This CDR3 has 13 residues. Germline lookup yields CDR1 SGHRS and CDR2 YFSETQ. The ends lost 4 bases at V and 7 bases at J; junction bases unmatched: 6.

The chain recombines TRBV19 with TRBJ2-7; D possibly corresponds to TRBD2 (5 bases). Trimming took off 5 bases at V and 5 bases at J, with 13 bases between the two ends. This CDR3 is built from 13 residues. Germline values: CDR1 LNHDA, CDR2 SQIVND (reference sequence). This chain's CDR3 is CASSLGRGDEQYF. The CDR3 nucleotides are TGTGCCAGTAGTTTGGGGAGAGGAGACGAGCAGTACTTC.

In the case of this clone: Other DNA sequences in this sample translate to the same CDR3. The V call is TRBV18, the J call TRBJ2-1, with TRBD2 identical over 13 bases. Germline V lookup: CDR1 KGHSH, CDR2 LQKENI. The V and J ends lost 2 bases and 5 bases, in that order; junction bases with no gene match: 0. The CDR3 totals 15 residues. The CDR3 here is CASSPGLAGDNEQFF. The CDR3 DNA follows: TGTGCCAGCTCACCAGGACTAGCGGGGGACAATGAGCAGTTCTTC. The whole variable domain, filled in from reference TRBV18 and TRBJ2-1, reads NAGVMQNPRHLVRRRGQEARLRCSPMKGHSHVYWYRQLPEEGLKFMVYLQKENIIDESGMPKERFSAEFPKEGPSILRIQQVVRGDSAAYFCASSPGLAGDNEQFFGPGTRLTVL.

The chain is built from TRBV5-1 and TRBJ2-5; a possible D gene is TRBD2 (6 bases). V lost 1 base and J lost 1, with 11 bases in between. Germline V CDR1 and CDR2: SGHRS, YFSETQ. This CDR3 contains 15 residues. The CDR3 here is CASSLLGGIQETQYF. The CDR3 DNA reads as TGCGCCAGCAGCTTGTTAGGCGGGATCCAAGAGACCCAGTACTTC.

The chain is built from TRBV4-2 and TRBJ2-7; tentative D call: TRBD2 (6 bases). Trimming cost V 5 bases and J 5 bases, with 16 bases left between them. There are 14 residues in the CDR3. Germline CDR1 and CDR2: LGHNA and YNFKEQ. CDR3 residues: CASSARLDTDEQYF. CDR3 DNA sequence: TGTGCCAGCAGCGCGCGACTAGATACAGACGAGCAGTACTTC.

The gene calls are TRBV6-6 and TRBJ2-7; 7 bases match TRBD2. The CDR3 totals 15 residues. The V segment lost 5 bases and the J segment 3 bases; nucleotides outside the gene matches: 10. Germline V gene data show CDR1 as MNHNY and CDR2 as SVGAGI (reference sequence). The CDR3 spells CASSAPNRGDYEQYF. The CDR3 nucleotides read TGTGCCAGCAGTGCCCCGAACCGGGGGGACTACGAGCAGTACTTC.

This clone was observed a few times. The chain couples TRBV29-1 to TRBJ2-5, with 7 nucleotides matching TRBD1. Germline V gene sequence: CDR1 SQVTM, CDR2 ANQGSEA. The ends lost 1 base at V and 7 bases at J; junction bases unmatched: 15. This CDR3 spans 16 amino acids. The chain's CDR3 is CSVEGRRGQPRGTQYF. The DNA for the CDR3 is TGCAGCGTTGAAGGAAGAAGGGGACAGCCACGGGGGACCCAGTACTTC. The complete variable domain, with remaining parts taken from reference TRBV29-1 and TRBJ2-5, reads SAVISQKPSRDICQRGTSLTIQCQVDSQVTMMFWYRQQPGQSLTLIATANQGSEATYESGFVIDKFPISRPNLTFSTLTVSNMSPEDSSIYLCSVEGRRGQPRGTQYFGPGTRLLVL.

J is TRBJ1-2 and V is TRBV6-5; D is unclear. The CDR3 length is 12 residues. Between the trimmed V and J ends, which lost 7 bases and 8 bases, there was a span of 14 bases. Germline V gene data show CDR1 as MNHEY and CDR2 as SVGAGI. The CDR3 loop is CASTRRGRGYTF. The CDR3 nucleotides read TGTGCCAGCACCCGGCGTGGGCGCGGCTACACCTTC.

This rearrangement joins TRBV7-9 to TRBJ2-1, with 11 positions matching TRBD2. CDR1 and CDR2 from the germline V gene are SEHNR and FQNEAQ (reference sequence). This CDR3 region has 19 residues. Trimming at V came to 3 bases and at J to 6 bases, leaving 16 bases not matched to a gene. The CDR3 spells CASSFYGLAGSASANEQFF. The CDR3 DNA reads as TGTGCCAGCAGCTTCTACGGACTAGCGGGCTCGGCCTCGGCCAATGAGCAGTTCTTC.

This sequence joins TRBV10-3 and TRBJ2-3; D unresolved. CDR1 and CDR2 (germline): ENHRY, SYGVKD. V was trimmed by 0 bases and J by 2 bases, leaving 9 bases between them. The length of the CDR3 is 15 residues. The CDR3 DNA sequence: TGTGCCATCAGTGAGTCGCCAGGCCACACAGATACGCAGTATTTT. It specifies CAISESPGHTDTQYF.

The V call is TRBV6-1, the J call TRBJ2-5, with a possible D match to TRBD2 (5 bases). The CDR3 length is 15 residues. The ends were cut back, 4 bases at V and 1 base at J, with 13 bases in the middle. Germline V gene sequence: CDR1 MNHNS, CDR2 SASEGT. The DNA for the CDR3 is TGTGCCAGCAGTGGGGGAGTCCAACTCCAAGAGACCCAGTACTTC. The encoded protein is CASSGGVQLQETQYF.

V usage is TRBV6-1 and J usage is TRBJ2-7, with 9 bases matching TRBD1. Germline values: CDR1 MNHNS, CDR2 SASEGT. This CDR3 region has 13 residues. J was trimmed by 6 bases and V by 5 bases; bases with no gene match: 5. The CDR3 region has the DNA TGTGCCAGCAGTAGGGACAGGGATCGCGAGCAGTACTTC. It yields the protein CASSRDRDREQYF.

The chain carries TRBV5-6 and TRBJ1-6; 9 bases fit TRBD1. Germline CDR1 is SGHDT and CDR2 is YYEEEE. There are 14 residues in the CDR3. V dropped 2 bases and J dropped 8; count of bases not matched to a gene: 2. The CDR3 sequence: CASSFGQGHSPLHF. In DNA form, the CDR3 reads TGTGCCAGCAGCTTCGGACAGGGGCATTCACCCCTCCACTTT.

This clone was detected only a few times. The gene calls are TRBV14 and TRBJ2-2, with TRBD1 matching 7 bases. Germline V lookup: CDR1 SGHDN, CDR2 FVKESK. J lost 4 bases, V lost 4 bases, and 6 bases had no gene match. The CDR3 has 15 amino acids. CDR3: CASSPLGGPTGELFF. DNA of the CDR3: TGTGCCAGCAGCCCGTTAGGGGGCCCCACCGGGGAGCTGTTTTTT.

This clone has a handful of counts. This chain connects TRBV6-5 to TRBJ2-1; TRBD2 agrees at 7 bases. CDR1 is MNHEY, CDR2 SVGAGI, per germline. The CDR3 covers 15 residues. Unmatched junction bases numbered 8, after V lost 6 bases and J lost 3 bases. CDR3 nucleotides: TGTGCCAGCAGGCCACTTAGCGGGTACTACAATGAGCAGTTCTTC. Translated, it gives CASRPLSGYYNEQFF.

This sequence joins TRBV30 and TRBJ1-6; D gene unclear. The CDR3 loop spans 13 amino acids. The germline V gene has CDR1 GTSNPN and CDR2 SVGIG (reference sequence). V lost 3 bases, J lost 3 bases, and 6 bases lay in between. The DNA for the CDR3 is TGTGCCTGGAGCAGTGGCTATAATTCACCCCTCCACTTT. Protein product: CAWSSGYNSPLHF.

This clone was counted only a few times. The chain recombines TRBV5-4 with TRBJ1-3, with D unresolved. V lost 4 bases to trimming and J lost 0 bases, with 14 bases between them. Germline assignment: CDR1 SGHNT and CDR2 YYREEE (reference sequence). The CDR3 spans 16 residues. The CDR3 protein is CASSEGGSYSGNTIYF. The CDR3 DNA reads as TGTGCCAGCAGCGAGGGAGGTTCCTACTCTGGAAACACCATATATTTT.

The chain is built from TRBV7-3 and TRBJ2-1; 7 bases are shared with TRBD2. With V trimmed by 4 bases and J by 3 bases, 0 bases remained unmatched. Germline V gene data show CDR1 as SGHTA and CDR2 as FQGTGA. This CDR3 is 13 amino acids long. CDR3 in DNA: TGTGCCAGCAGCTGGACTAGCTACAATGAGCAGTTCTTC. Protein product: CASSWTSYNEQFF.

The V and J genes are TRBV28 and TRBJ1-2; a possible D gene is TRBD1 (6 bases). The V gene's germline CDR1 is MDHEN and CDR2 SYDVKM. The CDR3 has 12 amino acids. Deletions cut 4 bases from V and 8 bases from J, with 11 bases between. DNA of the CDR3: TGTGCCAGCAGTTCCAGGGGTGGCGGCTACACCTTC. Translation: CASSSRGGGYTF.

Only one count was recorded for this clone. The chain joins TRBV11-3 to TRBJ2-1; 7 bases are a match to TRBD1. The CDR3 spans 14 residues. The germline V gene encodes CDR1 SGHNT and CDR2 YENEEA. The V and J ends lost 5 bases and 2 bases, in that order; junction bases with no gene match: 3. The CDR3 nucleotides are TGTGCCAGCAGCGGGGACAGACCCTACAATGAGCAGTTCTTC. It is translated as CASSGDRPYNEQFF.

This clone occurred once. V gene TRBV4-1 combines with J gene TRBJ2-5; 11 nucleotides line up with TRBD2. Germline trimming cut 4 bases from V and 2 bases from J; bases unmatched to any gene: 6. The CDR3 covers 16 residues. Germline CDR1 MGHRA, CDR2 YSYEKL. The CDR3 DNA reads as TGCGCCAGCAGCCCCGCCGGGACTAGCGGACAAGAGACCCAGTACTTC. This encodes CASSPAGTSGQETQYF.

The CDR3 nucleotides read TGTGCCAGCAGTGAAGCCTTAGCGGGATCTTACGAGCAGTACTTC. Encoded protein: CASSEALAGSYEQYF. The chain employs TRBV6-1 and TRBJ2-7; 8 bases line up with TRBD2. CDR1 is MNHNS and CDR2 is SASEGT in the germline V gene. V was pared by 0 bases and J by 4 bases, with 5 bases of the junction left unmatched. This CDR3 region has 15 residues.

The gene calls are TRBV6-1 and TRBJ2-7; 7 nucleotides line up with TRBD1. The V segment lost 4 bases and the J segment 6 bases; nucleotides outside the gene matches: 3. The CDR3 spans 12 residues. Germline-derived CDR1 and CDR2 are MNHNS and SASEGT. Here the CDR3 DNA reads TGTGCCAGCAGTGGACAGGGACCCGAGCAGTACTTC. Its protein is CASSGQGPEQYF.

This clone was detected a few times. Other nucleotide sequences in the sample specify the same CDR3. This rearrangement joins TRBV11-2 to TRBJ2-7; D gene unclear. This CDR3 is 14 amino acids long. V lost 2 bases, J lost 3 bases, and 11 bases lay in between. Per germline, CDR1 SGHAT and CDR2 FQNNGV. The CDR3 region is CASSLLPGIYEQYF. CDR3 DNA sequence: TGTGCCAGCAGCTTATTACCAGGTATCTACGAGCAGTACTTC.

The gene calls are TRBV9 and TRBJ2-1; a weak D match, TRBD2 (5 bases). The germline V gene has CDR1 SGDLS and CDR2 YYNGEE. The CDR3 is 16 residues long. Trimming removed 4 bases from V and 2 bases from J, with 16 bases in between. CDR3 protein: CASSPRGGITYNEQFF. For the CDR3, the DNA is TGTGCCAGCAGCCCCCGGGGTGGGATTACCTACAATGAGCAGTTCTTC.

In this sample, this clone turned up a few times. The CDR3 sequence: CSVGGLAVEQYF. In nucleotides, the CDR3 is TGCAGCGTTGGAGGACTAGCGGTCGAGCAGTACTTC. The rearrangement uses TRBV29-1 and TRBJ2-7; TRBD2 agrees at 10 bases. This CDR3 has 12 amino acids. From germline, CDR1 is SQVTM and CDR2 ANQGSEA. Trimming removed 4 bases from V and 6 bases from J; junction bases left unmatched: 3.

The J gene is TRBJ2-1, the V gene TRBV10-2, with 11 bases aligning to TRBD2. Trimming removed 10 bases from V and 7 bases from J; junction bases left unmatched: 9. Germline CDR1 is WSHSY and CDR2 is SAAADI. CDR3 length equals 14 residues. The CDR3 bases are TGCGCCACCTCACTAGCGGGAGCTCAAAATGAGCAGTTCTTC. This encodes CATSLAGAQNEQFF.

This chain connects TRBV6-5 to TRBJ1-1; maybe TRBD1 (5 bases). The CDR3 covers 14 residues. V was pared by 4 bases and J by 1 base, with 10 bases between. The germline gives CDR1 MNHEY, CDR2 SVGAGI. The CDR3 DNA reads TGTGCCAGCAGTTTAACGACAGCGAACACTGAAGCTTTCTTT. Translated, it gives CASSLTTANTEAFF.